This entry lists 22 T cell receptor beta chains sequenced from one sample in a study of cytomegalovirus exposure and HLA in healthy donors. 60 Vbeta and 13 Jbeta primers were used in PCR. Profiling relied on immunoSEQ multiplex PCR, and the TCRdb table lists in-frame clones only, not all of them. This sample has about 130,000 clones, with about 82% found just once. Sequenced: PBMCs. These receptors were taken from a boy younger than 18 in good health and CMV-seronegative.

The V call is TRBV9, the J call TRBJ2-1, with 10 bases identical to TRBD2. Germline V gene data show CDR1 as SGDLS and CDR2 as YYNGEE. Trimming at V came to 2 bases and at J to 12 bases, leaving 2 bases not matched to a gene. The CDR3 runs 12 residues. The CDR3 nucleotides read TGTGCCAGCAGCGTCTCTAGCGGGAGGCAGTTCTTC. Protein: CASSVSSGRQFF.

Written as DNA, the CDR3 is TGTGCCAGCAGTCGGACAGGAGGGGTCTACGAGCAGTACTTC. This translates into CASSRTGGVYEQYF. The chain links TRBV5-8 to TRBJ2-7; D possibly corresponds to TRBD1 (7 bases). Trimming took 5 bases from V and 3 from J, leaving 15 bases between them. In germline, CDR1 is SGHTS, CDR2 YDEGEE. The length of the CDR3 is 14 residues.

This rearrangement joins TRBV30 to TRBJ2-1, with 8 nucleotides matching TRBD2. CDR3 length: 15 amino acids. Germline CDR1 and CDR2: GTSNPN and SVGIG (reference sequence). V lost 4 bases, J lost 7 bases, and 12 bases stayed unmatched. The CDR3, as DNA: TGTGCCTGGACGGGAGGGGGACACTCAGGTAATGAGCAGTTCTTC. Its translation: CAWTGGGHSGNEQFF.

V gene TRBV6-1 combines with J gene TRBJ2-7, with a tentative D call TRBD2 (6 bases). The length of the CDR3 is 17 residues. The germline V gene encodes CDR1 MNHNS and CDR2 SASEGT. The ends were cut back, 0 bases at V and 0 bases at J, with 15 bases in the middle. CDR3: CASSEAEGTKSSYEQYF. CDR3 nucleotide sequence: TGTGCCAGCAGTGAAGCGGAGGGGACCAAGAGCTCCTACGAGCAGTACTTC.

The rearrangement uses TRBV7-2 and TRBJ1-4; D is unresolved. Germline CDR1 reads SGHTA; CDR2 reads FQGNSA. Trimming shortened V by 3 bases and J by 3 bases, and 11 bases separated the two germline ends. The CDR3 contains 15 residues. CDR3 sequence reads: CASSFTAAANEKLFF. The DNA for the CDR3 is TGTGCCAGCAGCTTTACAGCGGCGGCTAATGAAAAACTGTTTTTT.

This clone has just one count. This rearrangement joins TRBV9 to TRBJ1-2; D is unresolved. V was cut by 4 bases and J by 8 bases, with 21 bases left in between. Per germline, CDR1 SGDLS and CDR2 YYNGEE. This CDR3 has 15 amino acids. The CDR3 loop reads CASSPGVGRVLGYTF. In DNA, the CDR3 is TGTGCCAGCAGCCCCGGGGTGGGAAGGGTGTTGGGCTACACCTTC. The full variable domain, with the rest looked up from reference TRBV9 and TRBJ1-2, is DSGVTQTPKHLITATGQRVTLRCSPRSGDLSVYWYQQSLDQGLQFLIQYYNGEERAKGNILERFSAQQFPDLHSELNLSSLELGDSALYFCASSPGVGRVLGYTFGSGTRLTVV.

V is TRBV18 and J is TRBJ2-1, with 9 bases matching TRBD2. Germline V lookup: CDR1 KGHSH, CDR2 LQKENI. Trimming took 3 bases from V and 6 from J; bases not matched to a gene: 12. The CDR3 runs to 17 residues. The CDR3 DNA sequence: TGTGCCAGCTCACCGACGGCTAGTCTAGCGGGATTCAATGAGCAGTTCTTC. Its protein product is CASSPTASLAGFNEQFF.

The chain joins TRBV7-9 to TRBJ2-1; D not certain. This CDR3 contains 12 residues. Deletions cut 4 bases from V and 8 bases from J, with 9 bases between. Germline V gene data show CDR1 as SEHNR and CDR2 as FQNEAQ (reference sequence). The CDR3 loop reads CASSSSLHEQFF. CDR3 coding DNA: TGTGCCAGCAGCTCCTCCCTCCATGAGCAGTTCTTC.

V gene TRBV5-1 combines with J gene TRBJ2-1, with D tentatively TRBD1 (5 bases). The CDR3 covers 15 residues. The germline gives CDR1 SGHRS, CDR2 YFSETQ. V was cut by 4 bases and J by 0 bases, with 11 bases left in between. The CDR3 sequence: CASSPRQLSYNEQFF. In DNA, the CDR3 is TGCGCCAGCAGCCCGCGACAGCTCTCCTACAATGAGCAGTTCTTC.

This clone was seen a handful of times. CDR3 in DNA: TGTGCCTGGAGTGTAAAGTACTCCCCCCCAGGACAGTCGGAGCAGTACTTC. Translation gives CAWSVKYSPPGQSEQYF. J is TRBJ2-7 and V is TRBV30, with D maybe TRBD1 (6 bases). This CDR3 has 17 amino acids. V lost 0 bases, J lost 7 bases, and 25 bases lay in between. The V gene's germline CDR1 is GTSNPN and CDR2 SVGIG (reference sequence). Looking up the rest from reference TRBV30 and TRBJ2-7 gives the full variable domain: SQTIHQWPATLVQPVGSPLSLECTVEGTSNPNLYWYRQAAGRGLQLLFYSVGIGQISSEVPQNLSASRPQDRQFILSSKKLLLSDSGFYLCAWSVKYSPPGQSEQYFGPGTRLTVT.

The rearrangement links TRBV30 to TRBJ2-1; possible D gene TRBD2, 6 bases. Deletions cut 3 bases from V and 2 bases from J, with 14 bases between. The germline CDR1 and CDR2 sequences are GTSNPN and SVGIG (reference sequence). The CDR3 runs to 15 residues. CDR3 protein: CAWSLEGGAYNEQFF. CDR3 coding DNA: TGTGCCTGGAGCCTGGAGGGCGGAGCCTACAATGAGCAGTTCTTC. The variable domain in full, completed from reference TRBV30 and TRBJ2-1, reads SQTIHQWPATLVQPVGSPLSLECTVEGTSNPNLYWYRQAAGRGLQLLFYSVGIGQISSEVPQNLSASRPQDRQFILSSKKLLLSDSGFYLCAWSLEGGAYNEQFFGPGTRLTVL.

This chain links TRBV11-3 with TRBJ2-5; a possible D gene is TRBD2 (7 bases). Trimming removed 5 bases from V and 5 bases from J, with 18 bases in between. Germline V gene data show CDR1 as SGHNT and CDR2 as YENEEA. The CDR3 sequence is 15 residues long. In nucleotides, the CDR3 is TGTGCCAGCAGCGGGGGGGCGGCAGAAGTTGAGACCCAGTACTTC. Its protein product is CASSGGAAEVETQYF.

CDR3 in DNA: TGTGCCAGCAGCAAGACAGGGGCTGGGGCCAACGTCCTGACTTTC. Amino acids: CASSKTGAGANVLTF. This sequence joins TRBV7-2 and TRBJ2-6; 8 bases line up with TRBD1. The junction had 2 bases not matched to a gene; V was cut back by 5 bases and J by 2 bases. Germline assignment: CDR1 SGHTA and CDR2 FQGNSA. The CDR3 has 15 amino acids.

This chain uses TRBV4-3 with TRBJ2-2; 7 bases match TRBD2. Germline lookup yields CDR1 LGHNA and CDR2 YSLEER. Losses at the gene ends were 0 bases for V and 5 bases for J; bases not matched to a gene: 6. The length of the CDR3 is 16 residues. The CDR3 region is CASSQDGQGGTGELFF. The DNA of the CDR3 is TGCGCCAGCAGCCAAGACGGGCAGGGAGGGACCGGGGAGCTGTTTTTT.

The J gene is TRBJ1-1, the V gene TRBV9; a weak D match, TRBD1 (6 bases). The CDR3 runs 17 residues. Germline lookup yields CDR1 SGDLS and CDR2 YYNGEE. Trimming took 0 bases from V and 1 from J, leaving 16 bases between them. The CDR3 DNA follows: TGTGCCAGCAGCGTAGTGCGGAACAGGGCCGGGAACACTGAAGCTTTCTTT. It yields the protein CASSVVRNRAGNTEAFF.

The chain joins TRBV13 to TRBJ2-5; D unresolved. The V gene's germline CDR1 is PRHDT and CDR2 FYEKMQ (reference sequence). Trimming left V 6 bases short and J 5 bases short, with 25 bases between. The CDR3 is 17 amino acids. CDR3 bases: TGTGCCAGCAGTCTAGGCGCCATCGAGACGAGTGGGGAGACCCAGTACTTC. Translating gives CASSLGAIETSGETQYF.

CDR3 coding DNA: TGTGCCAGCAGCCTACATACAGGGGGGCCCTACGAGCAGTACTTC. Protein: CASSLHTGGPYEQYF. The V call is TRBV7-9, the J call TRBJ2-7; 8 bases align to TRBD1. The CDR3 consists of 15 residues. V gave up 5 bases and J gave up 2 bases; unmatched junction bases: 8. Germline-derived CDR1 and CDR2 are SEHNR and FQNEAQ (reference sequence).

This clone has a single count. The V and J genes are TRBV6-5 and TRBJ1-2, with a weak D call TRBD1 (6 bases). There are 14 residues in the CDR3. V gave up 2 bases and J gave up 5 bases, with 12 bases separating them. CDR1 and CDR2 (germline): MNHEY, SVGAGI. The CDR3 loop reads CASSYHAQGYGYTF. Here the CDR3 DNA reads TGTGCCAGCAGTTACCATGCACAGGGATATGGCTACACCTTC.

This clone was observed a few times. The chain links TRBV6-6 to TRBJ2-3; 7 bases line up with TRBD1. Trimming cost V 5 bases and J 2 bases; bases outside gene matches: 7. CDR3 length: 15 residues. Germline CDR1 MNHNY, CDR2 SVGAGI (reference sequence). CDR3 residues: CASSPQGIVTDTQYF. The CDR3 coding sequence is TGTGCCAGCAGTCCACAGGGGATTGTCACAGATACGCAGTATTTT.

The V and J genes are TRBV30 and TRBJ2-5; 7 bases agree with TRBD1. The CDR3 spans 13 residues. Germline values: CDR1 GTSNPN, CDR2 SVGIG (reference sequence). After removal of 0 bases from V and 9 bases from J, the junction contained 7 bases not matched to a gene. For the CDR3, the DNA is TGTGCCTGGAGTGTTTCTGGCAGGGGGTCCCAGTACTTC. Amino acids: CAWSVSGRGSQYF.

The rearrangement links TRBV5-4 to TRBJ2-7; 8 bases fit TRBD2. The V gene end was trimmed by 0 bases and the J gene end by 0 bases; junction bases not matched to a gene: 11. The CDR3 consists of 18 residues. Germline V gene sequence: CDR1 SGHNT, CDR2 YYREEE (reference sequence). The CDR3, as DNA: TGTGCCAGCAGCTTGGGAACTAGCGGTCCAAGGAGCTCCTACGAGCAGTACTTC. Translating it yields CASSLGTSGPRSSYEQYF.

The chain has TRBV27 and TRBJ1-5; D is possibly TRBD1 (5 bases). Trimming removed 5 bases from V and 6 bases from J, with 8 bases in between. This CDR3 spans 12 amino acids. Germline assignment: CDR1 MNHEY and CDR2 SMNVEV (reference sequence). The CDR3 DNA reads TGTGCCAGCAGTCCGGGGGGTCAGCCCCAGCATTTT. It is translated as CASSPGGQPQHF.